A single sample is the source of the 14 T cell receptor beta chains below, sequenced in a study of blood T cell repertoires in COVID-19. Here immunoSEQ multiplex PCR was the method, and the copy in TCRdb shows in-frame clones only, minus some. The sample includes around 120,000 clones, 90% seen only once; the top ten take 4% to 5%. What was sequenced was peripheral blood. Every receptor here comes from a man aged 55-75 years with COVID-19, enrolled during active disease.

The CDR3 region has the DNA TGTGCCAGCACCCTCGGCAACAGGGAAAGTTCACCCCTCCACTTT. Translating it yields CASTLGNRESSPLHF. The V gene is TRBV28, the J gene TRBJ1-6; D may be TRBD1 (6 bases). Trimming pared 7 bases from V and 9 bases from J, leaving 19 bases between. The CDR3 contains 15 residues. CDR1 MDHEN and CDR2 SYDVKM come from the germline V gene. The complete variable domain, with remaining parts taken from reference TRBV28 and TRBJ1-6, reads DVKVTQSSRYLVKRTGEKVFLECVQDMDHENMFWYRQDPGLGLRLIYFSYDVKMKEKGDIPEGYSVSREKKERFSLILESASTNQTSMYLCASTLGNRESSPLHFGNGTRLTVT.

V usage is TRBV6-5 and J usage is TRBJ1-5; a possible D gene is TRBD1 (6 bases). This CDR3 region has 14 residues. The V and J ends lost 5 bases and 1 base respectively, with 9 bases between them. CDR1 is MNHEY and CDR2 is SVGAGI in the germline V gene. CDR3 in amino acids: CASSRDTSNQPQHF. DNA for the CDR3: TGTGCCAGCAGTAGGGACACCAGCAATCAGCCCCAGCATTTT.

With respect to this clone: Other DNA sequences within the sample encode an identical CDR3. This rearrangement joins TRBV9 to TRBJ1-1, with D unresolved. V lost 0 bases to trimming and J lost 3 bases, with 3 bases between them. This CDR3 comprises 12 residues. Per germline, CDR1 SGDLS and CDR2 YYNGEE. Here the CDR3 reads CASSVADTEAFF. DNA for the CDR3: TGTGCCAGCAGCGTAGCGGACACTGAAGCTTTCTTT. The full variable domain, rest sourced from reference TRBV9 and TRBJ1-1, is DSGVTQTPKHLITATGQRVTLRCSPRSGDLSVYWYQQSLDQGLQFLIQYYNGEERAKGNILERFSAQQFPDLHSELNLSSLELGDSALYFCASSVADTEAFFGQGTRLTVV.

This CDR3 reads CASSYRGSYEQYF. In DNA, the CDR3 is TGTGCCAGCAGTTATAGAGGTTCCTACGAGCAGTACTTC. The chain couples TRBV6-2 or TRBV6-3 to TRBJ2-7; D not resolved. With 3 bases removed from V and 1 base from J, the gap between germline ends came to 7 bases. In germline, CDR1 is MNHEY, CDR2 SVGEGT. The CDR3 has 13 amino acids.

This chain connects TRBV5-1 to TRBJ1-6; D gene uncertain. The CDR3 runs to 15 residues. Germline-derived CDR1 and CDR2 are SGHRS and YFSETQ. V lost 0 bases to trimming and J lost 10 bases, with 14 bases between them. DNA for the CDR3: TGCGCCAGCAGCTTGGAGGAGGGAACACACTCACCCCTCCACTTT. Amino acid sequence: CASSLEEGTHSPLHF.

This rearrangement joins TRBV3-1 (or the pseudogene TRBV3-2) to TRBJ2-7, with 10 bases identical to TRBD2. Trimming took 7 bases from V and 1 from J; bases not matched to a gene: 16. The germline CDR1 and CDR2 sequences are LGHDT and YNNKEL (reference sequence). The CDR3 is made up of 18 amino acids. The CDR3 DNA follows: TGTGCCAGCACGTCAAAGTTTAGGGGACTAGCGCGGTCCTACGAGCAGTACTTC. Translating it yields CASTSKFRGLARSYEQYF.

The CDR3 loop is CASSLRAGGGEQYF. The DNA of the CDR3 is TGTGCCAGCAGCTTGCGAGCGGGAGGGGGTGAGCAGTACTTC. The chain combines TRBV5-5 with TRBJ2-7, with TRBD2 matching 10 bases. CDR1 is SGHKS and CDR2 is YYEKEE in the germline V gene (reference sequence). Unmatched junction bases numbered 5, after V lost 1 base and J lost 7 bases. The CDR3 runs to 14 residues.

The rearrangement joins TRBV7-8 to TRBJ1-4, with 10 nucleotides matching TRBD1. Trimming removed 5 bases from V and 3 bases from J; junction bases left unmatched: 3. CDR1 SGHVS and CDR2 FQNEAQ come from the germline V gene. This CDR3 comprises 15 residues. The CDR3 loop reads CASSEDRGANEKLFF. DNA for the CDR3: TGTGCCAGCAGCGAGGACAGGGGGGCTAATGAAAAACTGTTTTTT.

CDR3 in DNA: TGTGCCAGCAGTGATTACGGGGGGGTGAATGAAAAACTGTTTTTT. Amino acids: CASSDYGGVNEKLFF. This sequence joins TRBV6-1 and TRBJ1-4; tentatively, D is TRBD1 (5 bases). This CDR3 has 15 residues. Trimming cost V 3 bases and J 5 bases, with 13 bases left between them. Germline-derived CDR1 and CDR2 are MNHNS and SASEGT.

This rearrangement joins TRBV19 to TRBJ2-1; 8 bases map to TRBD2. Germline loops: CDR1 LNHDA, CDR2 SQIVND (reference sequence). The V segment lost 7 bases and the J segment 10 bases; nucleotides outside the gene matches: 9. The CDR3 spans 13 residues. CDR3 DNA: TGTGCCAGTACCGGACCACGGACTAGCGAGCAGTTCTTC. This sequence encodes CASTGPRTSEQFF.

The chain employs TRBV6-2 or TRBV6-3 and TRBJ1-4, with TRBD1 matching 7 bases. The ends lost 2 bases at V and 8 bases at J; junction bases unmatched: 5. Germline V gene sequence: CDR1 MNHEY, CDR2 SVGEGT. The CDR3 runs 14 residues. This CDR3 reads CASSYAWDSEKLFF. Written as DNA, the CDR3 is TGTGCCAGCAGTTACGCCTGGGACAGCGAAAAACTGTTTTTT.

The V call is TRBV7-2, the J call TRBJ1-5; 7 bases map to TRBD1. The CDR3 runs to 14 residues. The V gene end was trimmed by 4 bases and the J gene end by 3 bases; junction bases not matched to a gene: 3. Germline CDR1 and CDR2: SGHTA and FQGNSA. CDR3: CASSSGQVNQPQHF. CDR3 bases: TGTGCCAGCAGCTCAGGACAGGTCAATCAGCCCCAGCATTTT.

This chain joins TRBV10-3 and TRBJ2-1; 10 positions match TRBD2. The CDR3 sequence is 13 residues long. J gave up 6 bases and V 9 bases, and 5 bases lay outside the gene matches. Germline V gene lookup returns CDR1 ENHRY and CDR2 SYGVKD. The CDR3 loop is CAIRAGGPNEQFF. As DNA, the CDR3 is TGTGCCATTCGAGCGGGAGGGCCCAATGAGCAGTTCTTC.

The chain uses TRBV11-2 and TRBJ2-5; D gene unclear. The CDR3 is 14 residues long. Trimming took off 3 bases at V and 4 bases at J, with 12 bases between the two ends. The germline CDR1 and CDR2 sequences are SGHAT and FQNNGV. CDR3 region: CASSFLELPETQYF. The DNA of the CDR3 is TGTGCCAGCAGCTTTTTAGAACTACCAGAGACCCAGTACTTC.